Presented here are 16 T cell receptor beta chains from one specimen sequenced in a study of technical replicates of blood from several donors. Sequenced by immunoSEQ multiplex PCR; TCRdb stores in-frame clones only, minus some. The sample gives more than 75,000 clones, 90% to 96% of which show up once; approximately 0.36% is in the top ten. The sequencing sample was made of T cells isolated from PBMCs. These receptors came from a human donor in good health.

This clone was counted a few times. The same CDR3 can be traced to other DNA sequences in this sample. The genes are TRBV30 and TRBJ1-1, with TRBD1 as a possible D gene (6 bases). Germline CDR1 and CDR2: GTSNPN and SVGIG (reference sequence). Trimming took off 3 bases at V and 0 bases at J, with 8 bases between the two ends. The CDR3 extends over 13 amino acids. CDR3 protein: CAWRDSLNTEAFF. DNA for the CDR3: TGTGCCTGGAGGGACAGTTTGAACACTGAAGCTTTCTTT.

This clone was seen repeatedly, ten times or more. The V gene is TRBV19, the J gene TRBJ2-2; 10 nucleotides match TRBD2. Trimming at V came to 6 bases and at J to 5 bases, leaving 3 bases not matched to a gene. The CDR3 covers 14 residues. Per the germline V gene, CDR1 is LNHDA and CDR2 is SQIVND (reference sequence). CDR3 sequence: CASRKREGTGELFF. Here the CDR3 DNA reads TGTGCCAGTAGGAAGCGGGAGGGGACCGGGGAGCTGTTTTTT.

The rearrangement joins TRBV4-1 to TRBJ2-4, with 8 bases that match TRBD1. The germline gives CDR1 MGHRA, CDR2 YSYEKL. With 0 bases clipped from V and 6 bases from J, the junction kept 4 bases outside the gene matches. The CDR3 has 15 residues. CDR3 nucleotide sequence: TGCGCCAGCAGCCAAGATGTCGGGACAGGAAACATTCAGTACTTC. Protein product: CASSQDVGTGNIQYF.

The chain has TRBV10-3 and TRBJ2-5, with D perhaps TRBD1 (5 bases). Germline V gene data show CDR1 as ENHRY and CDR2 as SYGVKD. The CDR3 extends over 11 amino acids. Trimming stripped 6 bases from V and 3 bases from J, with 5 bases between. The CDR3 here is CAISREETQYF. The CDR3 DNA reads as TGTGCCATCAGCAGGGAAGAGACCCAGTACTTC.

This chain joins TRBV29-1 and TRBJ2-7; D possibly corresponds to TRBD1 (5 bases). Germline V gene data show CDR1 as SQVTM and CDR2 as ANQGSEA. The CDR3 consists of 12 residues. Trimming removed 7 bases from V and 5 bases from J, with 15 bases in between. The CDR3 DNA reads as TGCAGCGGTGCCAGGGAATGGCACGAGCAGTACTTC. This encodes CSGAREWHEQYF.

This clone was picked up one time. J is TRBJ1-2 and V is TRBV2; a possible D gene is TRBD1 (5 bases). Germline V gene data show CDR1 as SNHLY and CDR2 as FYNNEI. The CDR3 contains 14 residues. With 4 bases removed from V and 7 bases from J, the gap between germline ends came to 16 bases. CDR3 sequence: CASSVDQGSGGYTF. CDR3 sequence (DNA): TGTGCCAGCAGTGTGGATCAGGGTTCGGGTGGCTACACCTTC.

The CDR3 region has the DNA TGTGCCAGCAGCCCCGGCAGGGGGGAAAACCAGCCCCAGCATTTT. Protein: CASSPGRGENQPQHF. The J gene is TRBJ1-5, the V gene TRBV7-8; 7 positions match TRBD1. Germline loops: CDR1 SGHVS, CDR2 FQNEAQ. This CDR3 region has 15 residues. Trimming took 5 bases from V and 7 from J; bases not matched to a gene: 11. Full variable domain (missing parts from reference TRBV7-8 and TRBJ1-5): GAGVSQSPRYKVAKRGQDVALRCDPISGHVSLFWYQQALGQGPEFLTYFQNEAQLDKSGLPSDRFFAERPEGSVSTLKIQRTQQEDSAVYLCASSPGRGENQPQHFGDGTRLSIL.

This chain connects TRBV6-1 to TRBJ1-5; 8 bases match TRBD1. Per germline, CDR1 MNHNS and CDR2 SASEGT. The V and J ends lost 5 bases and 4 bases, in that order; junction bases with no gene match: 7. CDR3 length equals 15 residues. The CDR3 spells CASSRRQGSNQPQHF. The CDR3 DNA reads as TGTGCCAGCAGTCGACGACAGGGGAGTAATCAGCCCCAGCATTTT.

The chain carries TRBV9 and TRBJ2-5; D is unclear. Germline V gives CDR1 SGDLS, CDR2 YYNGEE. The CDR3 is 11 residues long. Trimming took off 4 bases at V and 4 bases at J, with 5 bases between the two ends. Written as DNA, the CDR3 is TGTGCCAGCAGCACCGGAGAGACCCAGTACTTC. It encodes CASSTGETQYF.

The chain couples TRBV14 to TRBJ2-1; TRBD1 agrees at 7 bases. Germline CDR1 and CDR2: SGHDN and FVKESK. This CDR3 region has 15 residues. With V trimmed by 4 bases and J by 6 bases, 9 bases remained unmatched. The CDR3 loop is CASSLWDSGTNEQFF. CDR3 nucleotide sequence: TGTGCCAGCAGCCTCTGGGACAGCGGTACCAATGAGCAGTTCTTC.

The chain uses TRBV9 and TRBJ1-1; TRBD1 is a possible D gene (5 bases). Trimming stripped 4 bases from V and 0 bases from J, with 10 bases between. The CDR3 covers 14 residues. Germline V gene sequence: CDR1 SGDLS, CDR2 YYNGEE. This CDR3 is CASSPGGVNTEAFF. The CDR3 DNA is TGTGCCAGCAGCCCCGGGGGGGTGAACACTGAAGCTTTCTTT.

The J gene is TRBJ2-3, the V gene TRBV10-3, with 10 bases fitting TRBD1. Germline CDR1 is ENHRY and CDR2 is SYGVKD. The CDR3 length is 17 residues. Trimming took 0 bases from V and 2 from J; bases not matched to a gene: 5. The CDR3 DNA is TGTGCCATCAGTGAGTCCCGGGACAGGGGACTCACAGATACGCAGTATTTT. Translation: CAISESRDRGLTDTQYF.

The CDR3 here is CASSSGMNTQYF. DNA for the CDR3: TGTGCCAGCAGCTCGGGTATGAATACGCAGTATTTT. The V gene is TRBV7-6, the J gene TRBJ2-3; D gene uncertain. The CDR3 consists of 12 residues. V lost 4 bases, J lost 7 bases, and 9 bases lay in between. Per the germline V gene, CDR1 is SGHVS and CDR2 is FNYEAQ.

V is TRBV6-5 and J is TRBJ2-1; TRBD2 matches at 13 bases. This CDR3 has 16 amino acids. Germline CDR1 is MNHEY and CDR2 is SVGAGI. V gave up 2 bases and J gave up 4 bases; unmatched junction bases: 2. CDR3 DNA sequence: TGTGCCAGCAGTTACGGGACTAGCGGGATATACAATGAGCAGTTCTTC. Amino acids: CASSYGTSGIYNEQFF.

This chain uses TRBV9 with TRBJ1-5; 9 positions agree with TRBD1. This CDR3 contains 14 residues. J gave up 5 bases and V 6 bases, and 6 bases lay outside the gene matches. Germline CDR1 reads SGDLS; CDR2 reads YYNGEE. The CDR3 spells CASNPGQGDQPQHF. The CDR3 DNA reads TGTGCCAGCAACCCGGGACAGGGCGATCAGCCCCAGCATTTT.

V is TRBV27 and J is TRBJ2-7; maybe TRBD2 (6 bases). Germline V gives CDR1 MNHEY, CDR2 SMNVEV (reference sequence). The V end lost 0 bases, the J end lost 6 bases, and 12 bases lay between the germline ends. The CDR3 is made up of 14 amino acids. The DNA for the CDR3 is TGTGCCAGCAGTTTATCAGGTGGGACTCGCGAGCAGTACTTC. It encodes CASSLSGGTREQYF.